This T cell receptor (beta chain) was recorded in a study of blood T cell repertoires in COVID-19. Trimming took 3 bases from V and 0 from J, leaving 15 bases between them. This CDR3 has 17 amino acids. Per germline, CDR1 LNHDA and CDR2 SQIVND (reference sequence). Produced via immunoSEQ multiplex PCR; TCRdb's table is partial and in-frame only. The repertoire includes about 240,000 clones, over 80% of them detected once, and roughly 6.4% sits in the top ten. Sequenced: peripheral blood. V and J are TRBV19 and TRBJ2-4; TRBD2 might be the D (7 bases). This TCR came from a woman aged 60-75 years with active or convalescent COVID-19. For the CDR3, the DNA is TGTGCCAGTAGTATGGGAGGGGGTTTCATAGCCAAAAACATTCAGTACTTC. This gives the protein CASSMGGGFIAKNIQYF. Combining the CDR3 with reference TRBV19 and TRBJ2-4 gives the whole variable domain DGGITQSPKYLFRKEGQNVTLSCEQNLNHDAMYWYRQDPGQGLRLIYYSQIVNDFQKGDIAEGYSVSREKKESFPLTVTSAQKNPTAFYLCASSMGGGFIAKNIQYFGAGTRLSVL.